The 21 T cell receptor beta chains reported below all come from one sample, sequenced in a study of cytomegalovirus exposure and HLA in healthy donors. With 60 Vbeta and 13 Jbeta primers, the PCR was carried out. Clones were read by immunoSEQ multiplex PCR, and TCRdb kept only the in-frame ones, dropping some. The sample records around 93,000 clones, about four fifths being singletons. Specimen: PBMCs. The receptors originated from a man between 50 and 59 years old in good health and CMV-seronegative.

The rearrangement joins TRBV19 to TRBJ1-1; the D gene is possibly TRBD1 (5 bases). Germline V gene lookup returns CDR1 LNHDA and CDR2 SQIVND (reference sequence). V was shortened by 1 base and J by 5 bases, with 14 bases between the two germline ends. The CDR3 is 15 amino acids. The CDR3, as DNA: TGTGCCAGTAGTATAGCGTCAGGGCAGGGAACTGAAGCTTTCTTT. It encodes CASSIASGQGTEAFF.

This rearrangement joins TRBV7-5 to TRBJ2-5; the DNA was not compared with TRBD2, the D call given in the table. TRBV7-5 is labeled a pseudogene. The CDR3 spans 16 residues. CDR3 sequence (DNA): TGTGCCAGAAGCTACCCTAGCGGGAGGAACCAAGAGACCCAGTACTTC. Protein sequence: CARSYPSGRNQETQYF.

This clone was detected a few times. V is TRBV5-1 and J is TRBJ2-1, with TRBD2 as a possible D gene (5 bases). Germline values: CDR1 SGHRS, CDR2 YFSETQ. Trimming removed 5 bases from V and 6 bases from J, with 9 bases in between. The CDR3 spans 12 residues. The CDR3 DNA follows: TGCGCCAGCAGAACTAGTCCCAATGAGCAGTTCTTC. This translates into CASRTSPNEQFF.

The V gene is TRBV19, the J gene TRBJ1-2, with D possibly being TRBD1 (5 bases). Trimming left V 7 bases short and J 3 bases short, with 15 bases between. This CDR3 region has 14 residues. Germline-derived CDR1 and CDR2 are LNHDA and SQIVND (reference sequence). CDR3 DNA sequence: TGTGCCAGTACCCTGACCGGGGGAGACTATGGCTACACCTTC. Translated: CASTLTGGDYGYTF.

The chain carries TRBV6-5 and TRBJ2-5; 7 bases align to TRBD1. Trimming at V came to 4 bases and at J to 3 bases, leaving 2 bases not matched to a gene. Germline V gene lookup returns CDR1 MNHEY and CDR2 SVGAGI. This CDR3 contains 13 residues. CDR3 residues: CASSWDRKETQYF. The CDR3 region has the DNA TGTGCCAGCAGTTGGGACAGAAAAGAGACCCAGTACTTC.

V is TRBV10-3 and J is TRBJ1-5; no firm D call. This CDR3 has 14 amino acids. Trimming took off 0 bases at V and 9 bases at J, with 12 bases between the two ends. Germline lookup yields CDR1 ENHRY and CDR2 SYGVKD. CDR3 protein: CAISESDGNGPQHF. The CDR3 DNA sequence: TGTGCCATCAGTGAGTCGGACGGGAATGGGCCCCAGCATTTT.

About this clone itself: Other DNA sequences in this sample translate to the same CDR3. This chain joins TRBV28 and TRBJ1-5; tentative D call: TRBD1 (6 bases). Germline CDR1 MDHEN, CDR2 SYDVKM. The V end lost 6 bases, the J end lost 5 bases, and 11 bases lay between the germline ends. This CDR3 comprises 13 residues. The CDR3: CASRQGADQPQHF. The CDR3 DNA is TGTGCCAGCAGACAGGGAGCGGATCAGCCCCAGCATTTT.

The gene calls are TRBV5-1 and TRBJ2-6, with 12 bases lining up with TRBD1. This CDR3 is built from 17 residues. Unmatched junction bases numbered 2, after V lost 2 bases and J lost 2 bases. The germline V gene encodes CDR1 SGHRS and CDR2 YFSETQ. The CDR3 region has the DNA TGCGCCAGCAGCTTCCGGGACAGGGGGCCTGGGGCCAACGTCCTGACTTTC. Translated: CASSFRDRGPGANVLTF.

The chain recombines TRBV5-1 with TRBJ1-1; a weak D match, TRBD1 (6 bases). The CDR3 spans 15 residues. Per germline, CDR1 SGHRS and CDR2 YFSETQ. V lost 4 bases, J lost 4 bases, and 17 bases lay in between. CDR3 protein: CASSLGQYGSTEAFF. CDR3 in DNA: TGCGCCAGCAGCCTAGGACAGTACGGTAGCACTGAAGCTTTCTTT.

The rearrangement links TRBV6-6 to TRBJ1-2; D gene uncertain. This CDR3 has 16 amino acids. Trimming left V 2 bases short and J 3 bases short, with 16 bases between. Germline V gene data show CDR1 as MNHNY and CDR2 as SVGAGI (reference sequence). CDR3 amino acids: CASSYPPGDIYYGYTF. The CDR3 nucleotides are TGTGCCAGCAGTTACCCCCCGGGAGACATTTACTATGGCTACACCTTC.

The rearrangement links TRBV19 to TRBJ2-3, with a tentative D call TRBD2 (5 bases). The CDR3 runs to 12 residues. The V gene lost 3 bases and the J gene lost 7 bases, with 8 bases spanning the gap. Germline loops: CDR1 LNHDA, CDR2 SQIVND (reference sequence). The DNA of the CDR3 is TGTGCCAGTAGTATTGAGGGATATACGCAGTATTTT. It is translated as CASSIEGYTQYF.

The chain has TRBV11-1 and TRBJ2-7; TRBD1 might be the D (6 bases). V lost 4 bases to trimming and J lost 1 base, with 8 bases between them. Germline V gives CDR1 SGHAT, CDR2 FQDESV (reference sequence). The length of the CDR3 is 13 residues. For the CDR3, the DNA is TGTGCCAGCAGCTACAGGGAGTCCTACGAGCAGTACTTC. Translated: CASSYRESYEQYF.

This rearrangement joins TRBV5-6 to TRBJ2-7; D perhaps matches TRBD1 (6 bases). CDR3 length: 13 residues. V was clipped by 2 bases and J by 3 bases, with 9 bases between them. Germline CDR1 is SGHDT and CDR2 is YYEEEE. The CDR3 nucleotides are TGTGCCAGCAGCTTCGGGACAAACTACGAGCAGTACTTC. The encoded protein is CASSFGTNYEQYF.

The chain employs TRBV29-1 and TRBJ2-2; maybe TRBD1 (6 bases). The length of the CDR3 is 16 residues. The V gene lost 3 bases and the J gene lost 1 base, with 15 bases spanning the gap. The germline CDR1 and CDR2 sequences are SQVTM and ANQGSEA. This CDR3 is CSVDLGGHRNTGELFF. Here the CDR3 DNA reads TGCAGCGTTGATCTTGGGGGCCACAGGAACACCGGGGAGCTGTTTTTT.

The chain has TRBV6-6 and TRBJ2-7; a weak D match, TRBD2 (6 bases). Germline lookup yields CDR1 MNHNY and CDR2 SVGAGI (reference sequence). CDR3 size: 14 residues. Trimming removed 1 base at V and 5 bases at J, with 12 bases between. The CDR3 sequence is CASSYLGGAHEQYF. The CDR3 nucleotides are TGTGCCAGCAGTTACTTGGGAGGCGCCCACGAGCAGTACTTC.

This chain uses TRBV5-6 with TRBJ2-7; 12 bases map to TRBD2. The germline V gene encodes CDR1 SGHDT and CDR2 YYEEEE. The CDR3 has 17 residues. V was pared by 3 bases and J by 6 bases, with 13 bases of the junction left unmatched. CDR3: CASSSGTSGSRPLEQYF. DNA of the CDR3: TGTGCCAGCAGCTCCGGGACTAGCGGGTCCCGCCCTCTCGAGCAGTACTTC.

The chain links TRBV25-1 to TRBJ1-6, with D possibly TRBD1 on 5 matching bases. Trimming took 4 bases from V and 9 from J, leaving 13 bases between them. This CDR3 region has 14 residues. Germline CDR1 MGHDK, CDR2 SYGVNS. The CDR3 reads CASSGQGEVSPLHF. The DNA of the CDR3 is TGTGCCAGCAGTGGTCAGGGTGAGGTTTCACCCCTCCACTTT.

The DNA of the CDR3 is TGCGCCAGCAGCTTGGAGGCGGGACAGGGTCATATGGGGCTGAGCACCATATATTTT. Its translation: CASSLEAGQGHMGLSTIYF. The chain is built from TRBV5-1 and TRBJ1-3, with 9 bases that match TRBD1. Germline assignment: CDR1 SGHRS and CDR2 YFSETQ. The CDR3 is 19 amino acids. Trimming took 0 bases from V and 9 from J; bases not matched to a gene: 19.

This CDR3 is CASSGWTSGSPHEQYF. The CDR3 bases are TGTGCCAGCAGCGGGTGGACTAGCGGGAGTCCCCACGAGCAGTACTTC. V gene TRBV7-3 combines with J gene TRBJ2-7; 13 bases match TRBD2. With V trimmed by 5 bases and J by 5 bases, 9 bases remained unmatched. Germline V lookup: CDR1 SGHTA, CDR2 FQGTGA. This CDR3 contains 16 residues. Combining the CDR3 with reference TRBV7-3 and TRBJ2-7 gives the whole variable domain GAGVSQTPSNKVTEKGKYVELRCDPISGHTALYWYRQSLGQGPEFLIYFQGTGAADDSGLPNDRFFAVRPEGSVSTLKIQRTERGDSAVYLCASSGWTSGSPHEQYFGPGTRLTVT.

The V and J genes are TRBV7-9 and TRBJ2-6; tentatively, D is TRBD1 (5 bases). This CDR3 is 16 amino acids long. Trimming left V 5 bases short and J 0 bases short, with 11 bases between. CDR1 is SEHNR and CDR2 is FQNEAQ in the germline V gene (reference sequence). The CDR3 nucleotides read TGTGCCAGCAGCGTGTATACAGGCTCTGGGGCCAACGTCCTGACTTTC. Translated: CASSVYTGSGANVLTF. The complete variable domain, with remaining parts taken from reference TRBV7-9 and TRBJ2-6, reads DTGVSQNPRHKITKRGQNVTFRCDPISEHNRLYWYRQTLGQGPEFLTYFQNEAQLEKSRLLSDRFSAERPKGSFSTLEIQRTEQGDSAMYLCASSVYTGSGANVLTFGAGSRLTVL.

In DNA, the CDR3 is TGTGCCAGCAGCTTGGTTAGCGGGAGCACAGATACGCAGTATTTT. It specifies CASSLVSGSTDTQYF. V and J are TRBV7-9 and TRBJ2-3; 7 nucleotides match TRBD2. This CDR3 region has 15 residues. V was pared by 3 bases and J by 0 bases, with 3 bases of the junction left unmatched. CDR1 and CDR2 (germline): SEHNR, FQNEAQ (reference sequence).